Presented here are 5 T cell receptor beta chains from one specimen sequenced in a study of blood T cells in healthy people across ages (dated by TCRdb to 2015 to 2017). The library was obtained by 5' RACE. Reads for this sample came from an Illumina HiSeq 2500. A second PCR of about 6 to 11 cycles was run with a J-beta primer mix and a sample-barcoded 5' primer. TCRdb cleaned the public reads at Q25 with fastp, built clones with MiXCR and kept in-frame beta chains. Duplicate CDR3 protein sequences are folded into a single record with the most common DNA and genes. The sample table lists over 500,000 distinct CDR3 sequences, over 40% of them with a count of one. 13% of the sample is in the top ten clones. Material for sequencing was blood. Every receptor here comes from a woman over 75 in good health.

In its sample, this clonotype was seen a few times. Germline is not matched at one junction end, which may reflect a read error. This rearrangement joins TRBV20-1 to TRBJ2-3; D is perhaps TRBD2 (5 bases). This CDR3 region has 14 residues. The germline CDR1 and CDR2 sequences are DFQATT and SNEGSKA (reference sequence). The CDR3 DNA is TGCAGTGCTGAACTAGGAACCCACACAGAGACGCAGTATTTT. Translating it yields CSAELGTHTETQYF.

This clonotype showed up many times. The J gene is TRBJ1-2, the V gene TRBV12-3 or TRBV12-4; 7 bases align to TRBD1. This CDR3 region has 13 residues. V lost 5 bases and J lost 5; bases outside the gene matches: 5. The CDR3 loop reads CASSPGQPYGYTF. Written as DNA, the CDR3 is TGTGCCAGCAGTCCGGGACAGCCTTATGGCTACACCTTC.

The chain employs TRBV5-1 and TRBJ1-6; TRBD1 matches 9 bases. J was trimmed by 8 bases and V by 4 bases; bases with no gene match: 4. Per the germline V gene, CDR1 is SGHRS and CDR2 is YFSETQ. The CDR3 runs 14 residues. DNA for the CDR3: TGCGCCAGCAGCGTGAGGGACAGGGATTCACCCCTCCACTTT. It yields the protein CASSVRDRDSPLHF.

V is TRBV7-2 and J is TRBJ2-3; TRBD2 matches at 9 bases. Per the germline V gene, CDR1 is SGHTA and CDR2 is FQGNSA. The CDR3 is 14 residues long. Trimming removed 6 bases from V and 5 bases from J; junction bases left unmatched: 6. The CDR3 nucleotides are TGTGCCAGCAGTTCAAGCGGGAGGATAGATACGCAGTATTTT. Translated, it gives CASSSSGRIDTQYF.

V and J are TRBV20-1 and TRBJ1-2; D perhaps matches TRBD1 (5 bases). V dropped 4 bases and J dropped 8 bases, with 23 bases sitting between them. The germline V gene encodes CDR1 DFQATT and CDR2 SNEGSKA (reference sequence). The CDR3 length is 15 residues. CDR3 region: CSATGTVKFYGGYTF. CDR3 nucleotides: TGCAGTGCTACTGGGACGGTGAAATTCTATGGCGGCTACACCTTC.